This T cell receptor beta chain was sequenced in a study of molecular identifiers for immune sequencing clone quantification. This clonotype came up many times. TCRdb reanalysed the PCR reads using MiXCR and keeps one entry per CDR3 protein. The sample has about 500,000 distinct CDR3 sequences, about a fifth seen once. The germline V gene has CDR1 SGDLS and CDR2 YYNGEE. Trimming cost V 2 bases and J 0 bases; bases outside gene matches: 7. The length of the CDR3 is 17 residues. Naive CD8 libraries were made from 20,000 to 1,000,000 sorted cells, and they used 10%, 30% or 50% RNA. Sorting recovered naive CD8 T cells on a CD8+CD4-CCR7+CD45RA+ profile.

This clonotype originated in a human donor in good health. Some libraries in this study had Jurkat cell RNA spiked in. Sequenced sample: naive CD8+ T cells from blood, with Jurkat cell RNA spiked in. Subset denoted: FACS-sorted CD8+CD4-CCR7+CD45RA+ naive T cells. The rearrangement links TRBV9 to TRBJ2-2; 7 bases fit TRBD2. In DNA, the CDR3 is TGTGCCAGCAGCGTCCCTACTAGCGTATCGAACACCGGGGAGCTGTTTTTT. Its translation is CASSVPTSVSNTGELFF.